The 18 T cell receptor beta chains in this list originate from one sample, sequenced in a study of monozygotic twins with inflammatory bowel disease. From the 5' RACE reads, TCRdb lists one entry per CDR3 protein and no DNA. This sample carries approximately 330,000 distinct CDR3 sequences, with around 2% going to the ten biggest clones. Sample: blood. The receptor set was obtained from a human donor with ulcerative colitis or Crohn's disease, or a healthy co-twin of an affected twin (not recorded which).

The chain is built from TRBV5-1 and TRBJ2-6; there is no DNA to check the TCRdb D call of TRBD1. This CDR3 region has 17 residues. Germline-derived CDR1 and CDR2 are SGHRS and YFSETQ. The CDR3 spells CASSLEAGRSGANVLTF.

The CDR3 sequence is CATSGSGTGDTEAFF. The V and J genes are TRBV24-1 and TRBJ1-1; TCRdb returns TRBD1, unconfirmable since there is no DNA. The germline V gene encodes CDR1 KGHDR and CDR2 SFDVKD. This CDR3 comprises 15 residues.

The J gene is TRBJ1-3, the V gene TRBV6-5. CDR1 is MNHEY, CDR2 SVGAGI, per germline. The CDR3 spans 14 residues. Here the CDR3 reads CASSYRGEGNTIYF.

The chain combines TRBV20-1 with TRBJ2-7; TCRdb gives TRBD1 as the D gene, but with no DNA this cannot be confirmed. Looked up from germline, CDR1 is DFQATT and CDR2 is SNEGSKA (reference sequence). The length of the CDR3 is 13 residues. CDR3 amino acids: CSALYRDTYEQYF.

The chain's CDR3 is CASSRGQGQFF. The chain is built from TRBV6-5 and TRBJ2-1; TCRdb names TRBD1, which stays unverified in the absence of DNA. The germline V gene encodes CDR1 MNHEY and CDR2 SVGAGI. The CDR3 extends over 11 amino acids.

The CDR3 is CSAPGRERGLKNIQYF. The rearrangement joins TRBV20-1 to TRBJ2-4; the TCRdb call, TRBD1, lacks DNA for checking. Germline CDR1 is DFQATT and CDR2 is SNEGSKA (reference sequence). The CDR3 loop spans 16 amino acids.

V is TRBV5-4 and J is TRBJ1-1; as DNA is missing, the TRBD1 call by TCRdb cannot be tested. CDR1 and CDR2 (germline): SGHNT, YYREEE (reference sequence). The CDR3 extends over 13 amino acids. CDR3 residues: CASSLGQDTEAFF. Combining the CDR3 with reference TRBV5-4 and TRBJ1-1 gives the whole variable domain ETGVTQSPTHLIKTRGQQVTLRCSSQSGHNTVSWYQQALGQGPQFIFQYYREEENGRGNFPPRFSGLQFPNYSSELNVNALELDDSALYLCASSLGQDTEAFFGQGTRLTVV.

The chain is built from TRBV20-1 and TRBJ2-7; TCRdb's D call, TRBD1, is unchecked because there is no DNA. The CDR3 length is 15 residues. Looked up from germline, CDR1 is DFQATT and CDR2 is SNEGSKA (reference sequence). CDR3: CSARDRRSQGGEQYF.

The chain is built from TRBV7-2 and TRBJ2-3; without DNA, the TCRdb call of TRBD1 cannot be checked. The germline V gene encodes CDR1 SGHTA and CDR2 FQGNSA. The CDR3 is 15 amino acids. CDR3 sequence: CASSLGGQGPDTQYF.

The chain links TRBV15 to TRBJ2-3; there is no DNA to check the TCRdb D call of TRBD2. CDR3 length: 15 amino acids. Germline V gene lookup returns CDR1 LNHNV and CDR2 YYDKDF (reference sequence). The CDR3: CATSRAGLAGGTQYF. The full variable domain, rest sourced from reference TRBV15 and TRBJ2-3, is DAMVIQNPRYQVTQFGKPVTLSCSQTLNHNVMYWYQQKSSQAPKLLFHYYDKDFNNEADTPDNFQSRRPNTSFCFLDIRSPGLGDTAMYLCATSRAGLAGGTQYFGPGTRLTVL.

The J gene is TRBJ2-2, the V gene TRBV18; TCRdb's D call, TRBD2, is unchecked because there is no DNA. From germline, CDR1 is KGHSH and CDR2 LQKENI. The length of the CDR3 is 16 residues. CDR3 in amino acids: CASSPSQPPNTGELFF.

CDR3: CASSYSKPGASGRNEQFF. The J gene is TRBJ2-1, the V gene TRBV6-5; the TCRdb D gene call, TRBD2, has no DNA to confirm it. Germline assignment: CDR1 MNHEY and CDR2 SVGAGI. The CDR3 consists of 18 residues.

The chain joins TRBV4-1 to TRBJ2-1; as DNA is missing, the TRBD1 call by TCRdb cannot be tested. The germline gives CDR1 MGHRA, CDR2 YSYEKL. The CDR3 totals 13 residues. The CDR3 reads CASSLSGGNEQFF.

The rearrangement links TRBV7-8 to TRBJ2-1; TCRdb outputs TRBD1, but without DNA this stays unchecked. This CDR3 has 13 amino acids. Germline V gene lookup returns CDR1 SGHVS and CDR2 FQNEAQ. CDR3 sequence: CASSQDRANEQFF.

CDR3 sequence reads: CASSFGFPYEQYF. This chain uses TRBV5-4 with TRBJ2-7. The germline gives CDR1 SGHNT, CDR2 YYREEE (reference sequence). This CDR3 contains 13 residues.

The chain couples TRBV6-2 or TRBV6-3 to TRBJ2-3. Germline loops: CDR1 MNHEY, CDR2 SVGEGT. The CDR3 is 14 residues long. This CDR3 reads CASSYEYLADTQYF.

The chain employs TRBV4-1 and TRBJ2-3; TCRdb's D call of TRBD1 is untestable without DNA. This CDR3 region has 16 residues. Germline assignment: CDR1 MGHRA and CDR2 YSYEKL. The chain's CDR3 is CASSSRPFSSTDTQYF.

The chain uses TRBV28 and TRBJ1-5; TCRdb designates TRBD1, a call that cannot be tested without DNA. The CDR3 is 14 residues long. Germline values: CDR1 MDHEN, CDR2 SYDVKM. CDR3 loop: CASSEMPGDQPQHF.